A selection of T cell receptor beta chains follows, all from one sample in a study of blood T cell repertoires in COVID-19. Here immunoSEQ multiplex PCR was the method, and the copy in TCRdb shows in-frame clones only, minus some. The table has about 290,000 clones, under 90% seen once. The sequenced material came from peripheral blood. Receptor source: a middle-aged woman who had recovered from COVID-19. The CDR3 runs from the conserved cysteine through the conserved F or W. A D gene is named only where the DNA matches it firmly. Size values are once, few and many counts, or a class for expanded clones, and some rows have none.

d_call,j_call,v_call,clone_size,cdr3_aa,cdr3_nt
.,TRBJ1-1,TRBV5-1,.,CASSLAPDTEAFF,TGCGCCAGCAGCTTGGCCCCGGACACTGAAGCTTTCTTT
.,TRBJ2-1,TRBV3-1/TRBV3-2,.,CASSGQLGAYNEQFF,TGTGCCAGCAGCGGGCAGTTGGGGGCTTACAATGAGCAGTTCTTC
.,TRBJ2-5,TRBV29-1,.,CSVFEGQETQYF,TGCAGCGTTTTTGAGGGCCAAGAGACCCAGTACTTC
TRBD1,TRBJ1-4,TRBV30,.,CAWSLGGTGPIRGEKLFF,TGTGCCTGGAGTCTAGGAGGGACAGGGCCGATTAGGGGCGAAAAACTGTTTTTT
TRBD1,TRBJ2-7,TRBV30,.,CAWSTKSHRLQGAYEQYF,TGTGCCTGGAGTACGAAATCTCACAGGCTCCAGGGGGCCTACGAGCAGTACTTC
.,TRBJ1-1,TRBV15,.,CATSSRRGRNTEAFF,TGTGCCACCAGCAGTCGGAGGGGACGGAACACTGAAGCTTTCTTT
TRBD1,TRBJ1-6,TRBV6-6,once,CASRTGGTYNSPLHF,TGTGCCAGCAGAACAGGGGGAACCTATAATTCACCCCTCCACTTT
TRBD2,TRBJ2-7,TRBV7-9,.,CASSSFTSGSSYEQYF,TGTGCCAGCAGCTCCTTTACTAGCGGGAGCTCCTACGAGCAGTACTTC
TRBD2,TRBJ2-5,TRBV28,.,CASSFRGRDQETQYF,TGTGCCAGCAGTTTTCGTGGGAGGGACCAAGAGACCCAGTACTTC
.,TRBJ1-6,TRBV7-9,.,CASSSYRTKWSYNSPLHF,TGTGCCAGCAGCTCCTATCGGACTAAGTGGTCCTATAATTCACCCCTCCACTTT
TRBD1,TRBJ2-2,TRBV5-4,.,CASSPPGQGNTGELFF,TGTGCCAGCAGCCCACCGGGACAGGGGAACACCGGGGAGCTGTTTTTT
.,TRBJ2-1,TRBV6-5,.,CASSYDRLGGNEQFF,TGTGCCAGCAGTTACGACCGACTGGGAGGCAATGAGCAGTTCTTC
.,TRBJ2-1,TRBV4-2,.,CASSQVFSSLEQFF,TGTGCCAGCAGCCAAGTTTTTAGCTCTCTTGAGCAGTTCTTC
.,TRBJ2-2,TRBV5-4,.,CASSPREVGELFF,TGTGCCAGCAGCCCCAGGGAGGTCGGGGAGCTGTTTTTT
.,TRBJ1-2,TRBV21-1,.,CASGEPGQGILRGYTF,TGTGCCAGTGGAGAGCCGGGACAGGGTATTCTTCGTGGCTACACCTTC
.,TRBJ2-2,TRBV7-9,few,CASRRRQESIAGELFF,TGTGCCAGCAGACGTCGACAGGAGAGCATTGCCGGGGAGCTGTTTTTT
.,TRBJ2-7,TRBV5-1,.,CASSLAGTLLMYEQYF,TGCGCTAGCAGCTTGGCGGGGACTCTGCTAATGTACGAGCAGTACTTC
TRBD1,TRBJ2-7,TRBV6-2/TRBV6-3,once,CASSYSIRTGLYEQYF,TGTGCCAGCAGTTACTCGATCCGGACAGGGTTGTACGAGCAGTACTTC
TRBD2,TRBJ2-7,TRBV2,.,CASSTLGGRTYF,TGTGCCAGCAGTACCCTTGGCGGGAGGACGTACTTC
.,TRBJ2-1,TRBV11-3,.,CASSLGREQFF,TGTGCCAGCAGCTTGGGCAGGGAGCAGTTCTTC
TRBD2,TRBJ2-2,TRBV4-1,.,CASSQESAGAGELFF,TGCGCCAGCAGCCAAGAATCCGCGGGGGCCGGGGAGCTGTTTTTT
TRBD2,TRBJ2-3,TRBV5-1,.,CASSLTLAGRTDTQYF,TGCGCCAGCAGCTTAACGCTAGCGGGACGCACAGATACGCAGTATTTT
.,TRBJ1-2,TRBV27,once,CATFASGGANYGYTF,TGTGCCACCTTCGCGTCCGGGGGGGCTAACTATGGCTACACCTTC
.,TRBJ2-3,TRBV27,.,CASSSPRQAPYTDTQYF,TGTGCCAGCAGTTCGCCTCGACAGGCGCCTTACACAGATACGCAGTATTTT
.,TRBJ2-3,TRBV28,.,CASSPNTLASTDTQYF,TGTGCCAGCAGTCCGAACACTCTAGCAAGCACAGATACGCAGTATTTT
.,TRBJ2-4,TRBV3-1/TRBV3-2,.,CASSQDLAGSKNIQYF,TGTGCCAGCAGCCAAGATCTTGCAGGGTCCAAAAACATTCAGTACTTC
TRBD2,TRBJ2-1,TRBV5-1,.,CASSPTSGNNEQFF,TGCGCCAGCAGTCCGACTAGCGGGAACAATGAGCAGTTCTTC
TRBD2,TRBJ2-7,TRBV19,few,CASSIEGSSGISYEQYF,TGTGCCAGTAGTATAGAGGGGTCTAGCGGGATCTCCTACGAGCAGTACTTC
TRBD2,TRBJ2-1,TRBV5-4,.,CASSTPGGGSNEQFF,TGTGCCAGCAGTACCCCCGGGGGGGGATCCAATGAGCAGTTCTTC
.,TRBJ2-5,TRBV6-5,.,CASKPPGGWETQYF,TGTGCCAGCAAGCCTCCCGGCGGATGGGAGACCCAGTACTTC
TRBD1,TRBJ1-1,TRBV5-8,.,CASSHSGTAEAFF,TGTGCCAGCAGCCACTCCGGGACAGCTGAAGCTTTCTTT